Below are 10 T cell receptor beta chains sequenced from a single sample in a study of PD-L1 blockade in urothelial cancer. Generated by immunoSEQ multiplex PCR, the TCRdb table keeps only in-frame clones and is missing some. Among 70,000 to 75,000 clones, around four fifths were seen once, and the ten largest hold 4% to 6%. The material sequenced was PBMCs, taken around atezolizumab (anti-PD-L1) treatment. Receptor source: a man aged 70-80 years with urothelial cancer.

The chain recombines TRBV6-1 with TRBJ1-5; D unclear. CDR1 MNHNS and CDR2 SASEGT come from the germline V gene. Trimming took off 4 bases at V and 5 bases at J, with 15 bases between the two ends. The CDR3 covers 15 residues. CDR3 amino acids: CASSAQVAGDQPQHF. CDR3 coding DNA: TGTGCCAGCAGTGCCCAGGTTGCCGGGGATCAGCCCCAGCATTTT.

This chain connects TRBV28 to TRBJ2-7; 10 bases align to TRBD2. Germline V CDR1 and CDR2: MDHEN, SYDVKM. After removal of 6 bases from V and 3 bases from J, the junction contained 5 bases not matched to a gene. This CDR3 spans 14 amino acids. As DNA, the CDR3 is TGTGCCAGCAGGCCTAGCGGGAGCCTCTACGAGCAGTACTTC. Translation: CASRPSGSLYEQYF.

This clone has a handful of counts. The rearrangement joins TRBV5-8 to TRBJ1-2; D might be TRBD1 (5 bases). There are 16 residues in the CDR3. The V gene's germline CDR1 is SGHTS and CDR2 YDEGEE. The V and J ends lost 2 bases and 6 bases respectively, with 20 bases between them. CDR3 protein: CASSFLSPRDQDGYTF. The CDR3 coding sequence is TGTGCCAGCAGCTTCCTTTCTCCCAGGGATCAGGATGGCTACACCTTC.

The chain carries TRBV5-1 and TRBJ2-5; 14 bases are a match to TRBD2. CDR1 and CDR2 from the germline V gene are SGHRS and YFSETQ. The junction had 17 bases not matched to a gene; V was cut back by 2 bases and J by 5 bases. The CDR3 extends over 20 amino acids. Here the CDR3 reads CASSFPSTAGTSGRAETQYF. The DNA for the CDR3 is TGCGCCAGCAGCTTCCCCTCTACAGCCGGGACTAGCGGGAGAGCGGAGACCCAGTACTTC.

This clone was detected once. This chain links TRBV7-2 with TRBJ2-7; 7 positions agree with TRBD2. The CDR3 has 15 amino acids. Germline lookup yields CDR1 SGHTA and CDR2 FQGNSA. The V gene end was trimmed by 2 bases and the J gene end by 0 bases; junction bases not matched to a gene: 4. For the CDR3, the DNA is TGTGCCAGCAGCTTAATCCTAGCGGCCTCCTACGAGCAGTACTTC. It specifies CASSLILAASYEQYF.

The chain recombines TRBV27 with TRBJ2-7, with 9 nucleotides matching TRBD1. This CDR3 is built from 14 residues. Trimming at V came to 6 bases and at J to 7 bases, leaving 10 bases not matched to a gene. Germline values: CDR1 MNHEY, CDR2 SMNVEV (reference sequence). The CDR3 sequence: CASREMGQGYEQYF. For the CDR3, the DNA is TGTGCCAGCAGAGAGATGGGACAGGGATATGAGCAGTACTTC.

This chain joins TRBV5-1 and TRBJ1-1; D perhaps matches TRBD1 (5 bases). The length of the CDR3 is 13 residues. Germline V gene lookup returns CDR1 SGHRS and CDR2 YFSETQ. Trimming took 1 base from V and 11 from J, leaving 15 bases between them. Written as DNA, the CDR3 is TGCGCCAGCAGCTTGCGGGGCGGGGGTAACGCTTTCTTT. This translates into CASSLRGGGNAFF.

The chain uses TRBV11-2 and TRBJ1-1, with TRBD1 as a possible D gene (5 bases). The V and J ends lost 2 bases and 0 bases respectively, with 10 bases between them. Germline assignment: CDR1 SGHAT and CDR2 FQNNGV. The CDR3 spans 15 residues. CDR3 bases: TGTGCCAGCAGCTTACGACAGCTTATGAACACTGAAGCTTTCTTT. It codes for CASSLRQLMNTEAFF.

V gene TRBV29-1 combines with J gene TRBJ2-7; no firm D call. Between the trimmed V and J ends, which lost 3 bases and 2 bases, there was a span of 8 bases. Germline V gives CDR1 SQVTM, CDR2 ANQGSEA. The CDR3 loop spans 12 amino acids. CDR3 DNA: TGCAGCGTTGAGGCAGGTCCCTACGAGCAGTACTTC. Encoded protein: CSVEAGPYEQYF.

The chain recombines TRBV27 with TRBJ2-2; perhaps TRBD1 as D (6 bases). Germline V gene data show CDR1 as MNHEY and CDR2 as SMNVEV (reference sequence). The CDR3 has 15 amino acids. V gave up 5 bases and J gave up 2 bases, with 12 bases separating them. DNA for the CDR3: TGTGCCAGCAGTAAAACAGGGCCCAACACCGGGGAGCTGTTTTTT. This sequence encodes CASSKTGPNTGELFF.